The 26 T cell receptor beta chains below all came from one sample that was sequenced in a study of T cells in Graves' hyperthyroidism and ophthalmopathy (dated by TCRdb to the late 2010s). The library relied on multiplex PCR. TCRdb lists the instrument as Illumina HiSeq 2000. The TCR beta CDR3 regions were amplified from RNA transcripts. The TCR CDR3 was subjected to a first round of RT-PCR using the HTBI primer set and the Qiagen OneStep RT-PCR kit. TCRdb reprocessing: public reads trimmed at Q25 with fastp, clones called with MiXCR, in-frame beta chains kept. Here each entry gathers all rows of one CDR3 protein and keeps the most common genes and DNA. This sample comprises approximately 600,000 distinct CDR3 sequences, around 15% of them detected only once. 3.8% of the sample is held by the ten biggest clonotypes. The sample consisted of blood. These TCRs come from a woman aged 25-40 years with Graves' hyperthyroidism.

In this sample, this clonotype turned up many times. The genes are TRBV9 and TRBJ2-1, with 8 bases aligning to TRBD2. Per the germline V gene, CDR1 is SGDLS and CDR2 is YYNGEE. V shed 3 bases, J shed 6 bases, and the junction held 5 bases outside the gene matches. CDR3 length: 14 amino acids. Written as DNA, the CDR3 is TGTGCCAGCAGCGCGACCGGGACTAGCAATGAGCAGTTCTTC. It is translated as CASSATGTSNEQFF.

This clonotype was observed at least ten times. The chain has TRBV2 and TRBJ1-1; D is possibly TRBD1 (6 bases). Germline V gene sequence: CDR1 SNHLY, CDR2 FYNNEI. Trimming stripped 2 bases from V and 6 bases from J, with 19 bases between. CDR3 length equals 16 residues. The CDR3 loop reads CASSELGDKRYAEAFF. CDR3 in DNA: TGTGCCAGCAGTGAATTGGGGGACAAACGTTACGCTGAAGCTTTCTTT.

This clonotype was seen repeatedly, ten times or more. The gene calls are TRBV20-1 and TRBJ1-2, with D unresolved. Deletions cut 1 base from V and 4 bases from J, with 10 bases between. The length of the CDR3 is 13 residues. CDR1 and CDR2 (germline): DFQATT, SNEGSKA (reference sequence). The CDR3 sequence is CSARVTDRYGYTF. CDR3 nucleotides: TGCAGTGCTAGAGTTACAGACCGCTATGGCTACACCTTC.

This clonotype was observed a few times. Here the CDR3 reads CASSQVGQGSQPQHF. CDR3 nucleotides: TGTGCCAGCAGCCAGGTCGGACAGGGCTCTCAGCCCCAGCATTTT. The chain joins TRBV4-2 to TRBJ1-5; 8 bases fit TRBD1. CDR1 and CDR2 from the germline V gene are LGHNA and YNFKEQ. The V gene end was trimmed by 3 bases and the J gene end by 6 bases; junction bases not matched to a gene: 7. The CDR3 is made up of 15 amino acids.

This clonotype was seen only a few times. This sequence joins TRBV6-1 and TRBJ1-3; D perhaps matches TRBD1 (6 bases). The germline CDR1 and CDR2 sequences are MNHNS and SASEGT. CDR3 size: 15 residues. The V gene lost 5 bases and the J gene lost 0 bases, with 11 bases spanning the gap. The DNA for the CDR3 is TGTGCCAGCAGTCGACAGGAGAGCTCTGGAAACACCATATATTTT. It translates to CASSRQESSGNTIYF.

This clonotype has just a few counts. V usage is TRBV6-5 and J usage is TRBJ2-5, with D tentatively TRBD1 or TRBD2 (6 bases each). Germline V gene data show CDR1 as MNHEY and CDR2 as SVGAGI. This CDR3 comprises 15 residues. V lost 4 bases, J lost 1 base, and 13 bases lay in between. The CDR3 DNA is TGTGCCAGCAGTTCTTCCGGGGGCAGCCAAGAGACCCAGTACTTC. Protein sequence: CASSSSGGSQETQYF.

This clonotype was seen at least ten times. The chain uses TRBV12-3 or TRBV12-4 and TRBJ2-5, with 10 bases identical to TRBD2. V was clipped by 7 bases and J by 5 bases; unmatched bases: 7. The CDR3 loop spans 14 amino acids. CDR3: CASKLAGVEETQYF. DNA of the CDR3: TGTGCCAGCAAGCTAGCGGGAGTAGAGGAGACCCAGTACTTC.

Remarks on this clonotype: A read error is possible here, since a much larger clone lies one base away. This sequence joins TRBV7-2 and TRBJ2-7, with 12 nucleotides matching TRBD1. The CDR3 is made up of 15 amino acids. Germline CDR1 is SGHTA and CDR2 is FQGNSA. The CDR3 protein is CASSFPGTGGDEQHF. In DNA form, the CDR3 reads TGTGCCAGCAGCTTCCCCGGGACAGGGGGCGACGAGCAGCACTTC.

This clonotype was counted many times. The gene calls are TRBV28 and TRBJ1-6; D ambiguous. The germline V and J ends were trimmed by 3 bases and 7 bases, with 10 bases remaining between them. The CDR3 consists of 14 residues. The V gene's germline CDR1 is MDHEN and CDR2 SYDVKM. In DNA, the CDR3 is TGTGCCAGCAGTTTTTCCGGCTCAAATTCACCCCTCCACTTT. Translation gives CASSFSGSNSPLHF.

This clonotype was seen at least ten times. This sequence joins TRBV20-1 and TRBJ2-7; 8 bases align to TRBD1. The V gene end was trimmed by 2 bases and the J gene end by 1 base; junction bases not matched to a gene: 1. CDR3 size: 13 residues. CDR1 is DFQATT, CDR2 SNEGSKA, per germline (reference sequence). CDR3 sequence (DNA): TGCAGTGCTAGACGACAGGGGTCCTACGAGCAGTACTTC. It encodes CSARRQGSYEQYF.

V is TRBV28 and J is TRBJ2-7, with 9 bases matching TRBD1. Germline loops: CDR1 MDHEN, CDR2 SYDVKM. Losses at the gene ends were 5 bases for V and 3 bases for J; bases not matched to a gene: 8. The CDR3 covers 15 residues. CDR3 loop: CASSLGDRAIYEQYF. The CDR3 nucleotides are TGTGCCAGCAGTCTCGGGGACAGGGCCATCTACGAGCAGTACTTC.

This clonotype has ten or more counts. The genes are TRBV7-3 and TRBJ2-5; weak D call: TRBD1 (5 bases). There are 15 residues in the CDR3. Per the germline V gene, CDR1 is SGHTA and CDR2 is FQGTGA. Trimming removed 1 base from V and 1 base from J, with 10 bases in between. CDR3 coding DNA: TGTGCCAGCAGCTTAATCGGACACATCCAAGAGACCCAGTACTTC. Amino acids: CASSLIGHIQETQYF.

This clonotype appeared a few times. The rearrangement joins TRBV29-1 to TRBJ2-2; no firm D call. Trimming left V 6 bases short and J 6 bases short, with 11 bases between. Germline assignment: CDR1 SQVTM and CDR2 ANQGSEA. The CDR3 sequence is 12 residues long. CDR3 in DNA: TGCAGCGTCCCCCTCGGAGCCGGGGAGCTGTTTTTT. It specifies CSVPLGAGELFF.

On this clonotype: A much larger clone lies one base from this, so it may be a read error. The chain couples TRBV5-1 to TRBJ2-5; D not certain. Trimming shortened V by 0 bases and J by 8 bases, and 17 bases separated the two germline ends. The germline V gene has CDR1 SGHRS and CDR2 YFSETQ. The CDR3 covers 15 residues. Here the CDR3 reads CASSLGVSEDLTQYF. The CDR3, as DNA: TGCGCCAGCAGCTTGGGGGTTTCGGAAGACCTAACCCAGTACTTC.

This clonotype was seen repeatedly, ten times or more. The genes are TRBV6-1 and TRBJ2-7, with D possibly being TRBD1 (6 bases). This CDR3 region has 14 residues. Germline V gene data show CDR1 as MNHNS and CDR2 as SASEGT. V was cut by 10 bases and J by 0 bases, with 16 bases left in between. DNA for the CDR3: TGTGCCACCGCCCGACAGGAGTTCTCCTACGAGCAGTACTTC. This gives the protein CATARQEFSYEQYF.

This clonotype appeared many times. The chain is built from TRBV5-6 and TRBJ1-2, with D possibly matching TRBD1 (5 bases). CDR1 and CDR2 (germline): SGHDT, YYEEEE. Trimming stripped 4 bases from V and 4 bases from J, with 14 bases between. The CDR3 spans 14 residues. Written as DNA, the CDR3 is TGTGCCAGCAGCCTAGCAGGCAGGGCCTATGGCTACACCTTC. Amino acids: CASSLAGRAYGYTF. Together with reference TRBV5-6 and TRBJ1-2, the CDR3 gives the full variable domain: DAGVTQSPTHLIKTRGQQVTLRCSPKSGHDTVSWYQQALGQGPQFIFQYYEEEERQRGNFPDRFSGHQFPNYSSELNVNALLLGDSALYLCASSLAGRAYGYTFGSGTRLTVV.

This clonotype was seen more than once but under ten times. This chain links TRBV18 with TRBJ2-7; 7 bases align to TRBD2. The CDR3 sequence is 12 residues long. Trimming took 6 bases from V and 5 from J; bases not matched to a gene: 4. CDR1 and CDR2 (germline): KGHSH, LQKENI. CDR3 amino acids: CASSGGSHEQYF. The CDR3 DNA reads as TGTGCCAGCTCGGGGGGGAGCCACGAGCAGTACTTC.

Only a few counts were recorded for this clonotype. The rearrangement joins TRBV7-9 to TRBJ1-6; a weak D match, TRBD1 (6 bases). The germline V and J ends were trimmed by 4 bases and 5 bases, with 12 bases remaining between them. The CDR3 consists of 15 residues. Germline assignment: CDR1 SEHNR and CDR2 FQNEAQ (reference sequence). DNA for the CDR3: TGTGCCAGCAGCTACGTGCCAGGGGATAATTCACCCCTCCACTTT. Translated, it gives CASSYVPGDNSPLHF.

The chain recombines TRBV2 with TRBJ2-7, with TRBD2 as a possible D gene (6 bases). Trimming removed 3 bases from V and 4 bases from J, with 19 bases in between. From germline, CDR1 is SNHLY and CDR2 FYNNEI. The CDR3 is made up of 16 amino acids. DNA of the CDR3: TGTGCCAGCAGTGACCCGGGAACGGGAGATATTTACGAGCAGTACTTC. Translation gives CASSDPGTGDIYEQYF. Variable domain in full (rest from reference TRBV2 and TRBJ2-7): EPEVTQTPSHQVTQMGQEVILRCVPISNHLYFYWYRQILGQKVEFLVSFYNNEISEKSEIFDDQFSVERPDGSNFTLKIRSTKLEDSAMYFCASSDPGTGDIYEQYFGPGTRLTVT.

The chain joins TRBV27 to TRBJ1-6; 10 bases map to TRBD1. CDR1 is MNHEY, CDR2 SMNVEV, per germline (reference sequence). The CDR3 extends over 14 amino acids. V trimming: 6 bases; J trimming: 8 bases; junction bases outside the gene matches: 4. CDR3 loop: CASRSGTGDSPLHF. CDR3 DNA sequence: TGTGCCAGCAGATCCGGGACAGGGGATTCACCCCTCCACTTT.

Many counts were recorded for this clonotype. V is TRBV6-2 or TRBV6-3 and J is TRBJ2-1; weak D call: TRBD1 (6 bases). V was cut by 5 bases and J by 6 bases, with 14 bases left in between. CDR3 size: 14 residues. CDR1 MNHEY and CDR2 SVGEGT come from the germline V gene. CDR3 DNA sequence: TGTGCCAGCAGTCCAACAGGGAATCTCAATGAGCAGTTCTTC. Translation gives CASSPTGNLNEQFF.

This clonotype was counted ten times or more. The rearrangement links TRBV28 to TRBJ2-1, with TRBD2 identical over 8 bases. This CDR3 is 14 amino acids long. In germline, CDR1 is MDHEN, CDR2 SYDVKM. V shed 7 bases and J 7 bases; nucleotides not matched to a gene: 9. CDR3 DNA: TGTGCCAGCACCCTCGGACTAGCTGCTAATGAGCAGTTCTTC. Translating it yields CASTLGLAANEQFF. The full variable domain, its missing parts supplied by reference TRBV28 and TRBJ2-1, is DVKVTQSSRYLVKRTGEKVFLECVQDMDHENMFWYRQDPGLGLRLIYFSYDVKMKEKGDIPEGYSVSREKKERFSLILESASTNQTSMYLCASTLGLAANEQFFGPGTRLTVL.

This clonotype came up a few times. The chain joins TRBV3-1 to TRBJ2-2; 7 nucleotides match TRBD2. The ends lost 3 bases at V and 2 bases at J; junction bases unmatched: 12. Germline loops: CDR1 LGHDT, CDR2 YNNKEL (reference sequence). This CDR3 region has 18 residues. The CDR3 is CASSQFSPSSGNTGELFF. The DNA for the CDR3 is TGTGCCAGCAGCCAGTTTTCACCGTCTAGCGGTAACACCGGGGAGCTGTTTTTT. Filled out from reference TRBV3-1 and TRBJ2-2, the complete variable domain reads DTAVSQTPKYLVTQMGNDKSIKCEQNLGHDTMYWYKQDSKKFLKIMFSYNNKELIINETVPNRFSPKSPDKAHLNLHINSLELGDSAVYFCASSQFSPSSGNTGELFFGEGSRLTVL.

This chain joins TRBV6-2 or TRBV6-3 and TRBJ2-5; 7 nucleotides match TRBD1. CDR1 and CDR2 from the germline V gene are MNHEY and SVGEGT. This CDR3 comprises 18 residues. V trimming: 0 bases; J trimming: 2 bases; junction bases outside the gene matches: 12. The CDR3 DNA is TGTGCCAGCAGTTACTCACGGACAGGCTTAGGGGTTCAAGAGACCCAGTACTTC. It codes for CASSYSRTGLGVQETQYF.

V is TRBV2 and J is TRBJ2-2, with D perhaps matching TRBD2 (6 bases). The CDR3 spans 13 residues. The germline gives CDR1 SNHLY, CDR2 FYNNEI. Trimming left V 7 bases short and J 4 bases short, with 10 bases between. Here the CDR3 reads CASKEGSTGELFF. The DNA of the CDR3 is TGTGCCAGCAAGGAGGGATCCACCGGGGAGCTGTTTTTT. Full variable domain (missing parts from reference TRBV2 and TRBJ2-2): EPEVTQTPSHQVTQMGQEVILRCVPISNHLYFYWYRQILGQKVEFLVSFYNNEISEKSEIFDDQFSVERPDGSNFTLKIRSTKLEDSAMYFCASKEGSTGELFFGEGSRLTVL.

This clonotype was seen more than once but under ten times. As DNA, the CDR3 is TGTGCCAGCAGCCAAGATTCCCCCGGGGGACTAGCGGGAGAAACCGGGGAGCTGTTTTTT. It yields the protein CASSQDSPGGLAGETGELFF. The chain joins TRBV3-1 to TRBJ2-2; TRBD2 agrees at 14 bases. Germline V gene data show CDR1 as LGHDT and CDR2 as YNNKEL (reference sequence). The length of the CDR3 is 20 residues. V lost 0 bases, J lost 5 bases, and 11 bases stayed unmatched.